A single sample is the source of the 16 T cell receptor beta chains below, sequenced in a study of tumor-infiltrating lymphocytes in primary liver carcinoma. A primer in the constant region served to generate TCR beta cDNA from approximately 500 ng of total RNA. Slightly modified ARM-PCR, run as three nested multiplex PCR rounds, produced the TCR beta libraries. A C-beta reverse primer was combined with TRBV1-TRBV30 forward primers in the first two PCR rounds, and each round had approximately 10 cycles. TCRdb called the multiplex PCR reads again in MiXCR, with one record for every CDR3 protein. The data show tens of thousands of distinct CDR3 sequences, 71% seen once. Bulk tissue was left unsorted, and RNA and DNA were co-extracted from about 20-30 mg of it. The specimen sequenced was liver tumor tissue from sampling region 4. Subset in this sample: tumor region T4, right-lateral pole. The receptors shown here come from a man aged 35-49 years with primary liver carcinoma and hepatitis B virus infection.

This clonotype was recorded at least ten times. The chain joins TRBV2 to TRBJ2-7; no reliable D call. V was shortened by 7 bases and J by 4 bases, with 11 bases between the two germline ends. CDR3 length equals 12 residues. Germline CDR1 reads SNHLY; CDR2 reads FYNNEI. The CDR3 DNA is TGTGCCAGCATAAGCAGCGTATACGAGCAGTACTTC. It translates to CASISSVYEQYF.

In regard to this clonotype: The CDR3 does not end in the conserved phenylalanine or tryptophan, so this is likely a read error. The chain joins TRBV6-5 to TRBJ2-7; TRBD1 agrees at 9 bases. V lost 4 bases to trimming and J lost 5 bases; unmatched junction nucleotides: 9. CDR3 length equals 15 residues. Germline lookup yields CDR1 MNHEY and CDR2 SVGAGI. The CDR3, as DNA: TGTGCCAGCAGTTGGGGACAGGGAATTGGGGACGAGCAGTACTTA. It codes for CASSWGQGIGDEQYL.

A remark on this clonotype: Since no conserved phenylalanine or tryptophan closes the CDR3, a read error is the likely cause. V and J are TRBV28 and TRBJ2-7; 12 positions agree with TRBD2. The CDR3 sequence is 20 residues long. CDR1 is MDHEN and CDR2 is SYDVKM in the germline V gene. J lost 2 bases, V lost 4 bases, and 18 bases had no gene match. The DNA for the CDR3 is TGTGCCAGCAGTTCGATGACTAGCGGGAGTCCCCCAGGCCGCCCCTACGAGCAGTACCTC. The encoded protein is CASSSMTSGSPPGRPYEQYL.

The chain recombines TRBV19 with TRBJ2-4; 9 bases map to TRBD1. Germline loops: CDR1 LNHDA, CDR2 SQIVND (reference sequence). The CDR3 spans 17 residues. The trim removed 5 bases at V and 1 base at J, leaving 9 bases unmatched. CDR3 sequence (DNA): TGTGCCAGTAGTTTCCGGACAGGGGTGGCGGCCAAAAACATTCAGTACTTC. As protein: CASSFRTGVAAKNIQYF.

On this clonotype itself: The missing conserved phenylalanine or tryptophan at the end of this CDR3 makes a read error likely. The limits of the CDR3 on the DNA are not certain, so only TCRdb's listed CDR3 is given. The rearrangement joins TRBV11-2 to TRBJ2-1. Germline V CDR1 and CDR2: SGHAT, FQNNGV. The CDR3 spans 15 amino acids, including both terminal residues. The CDR3 sequence is CASSLVIDSYNEQFV.

Concerning this clonotype itself: The missing conserved phenylalanine or tryptophan at the end of this CDR3 makes a read error likely. Because the CDR3's place on the DNA is in doubt, the DNA is left out and the CDR3 is given as listed by TCRdb. V gene TRBV11-2 combines with J gene TRBJ2-5. The CDR3 spans 13 residues, counting both ends. CDR1 is SGHAT, CDR2 FQNNGV, per germline. CDR3 amino acids: CASSLALEETHYI.

At least ten counts were recorded for this clonotype. The chain joins TRBV11-2 to TRBJ2-7; no definite D call. V was trimmed by 0 bases and J by 10 bases, leaving 19 bases between them. Germline CDR1 reads SGHAT; CDR2 reads FQNNGV. The CDR3 has 15 residues. The CDR3 loop is CASSLDPGHTSEQYF. The DNA of the CDR3 is TGTGCCAGCAGCTTAGACCCAGGCCATACGTCCGAACAGTACTTC.

The genes are TRBV24-1 and TRBJ2-1; TRBD2 matches at 9 bases. V dropped 9 bases and J dropped 8; count of bases not matched to a gene: 13. Germline assignment: CDR1 KGHDR and CDR2 SFDVKD. CDR3 size: 15 residues. CDR3 in DNA: TGTGCCACCGGTAATTTTCTAGCGGGACAATATGAGCAGTTCTTC. Amino acids: CATGNFLAGQYEQFF.

A note on this clonotype: At one of its ends the junction is not consistent with the germline gene, which may arise from a read error. The rearrangement joins TRBV6-2 or TRBV6-3 to TRBJ2-2; 9 bases are shared with TRBD1. The V gene's germline CDR1 is MNHEY and CDR2 SVGEGT. The length of the CDR3 is 15 residues. The chain's CDR3 is CTSESGTGHTRELFF. CDR3 DNA: TGTACCAGCGAATCCGGGACAGGGCACACCAGGGAGCTGTTTTTT.

A note on this clonotype: The final CDR3 position lacks the conserved phenylalanine or tryptophan, pointing to a likely read error. The chain has TRBV11-1 and TRBJ2-7, with D perhaps TRBD1 or TRBD2 (7 bases each). This CDR3 comprises 15 residues. Germline CDR1 SGHAT, CDR2 FQDESV (reference sequence). The CDR3 loop is CPSNPGQGGTYEQYL. Here the CDR3 DNA reads TGTCCCAGCAACCCTGGGCAGGGGGGGACCTACGAGCAGTACTTA.

The V and J genes are TRBV12-3 or TRBV12-4 and TRBJ2-5; a weak D match, TRBD1 (6 bases). V was cut by 8 bases and J by 2 bases, with 15 bases left in between. The CDR3 runs 14 residues. CDR3 bases: TGTGCCAGCGGTCCCAACAGGGAACAAGAGACCCAGTACTTC. Translation gives CASGPNREQETQYF.

Concerning this clonotype: An end of the junction differs from the germline gene, which may be a read error. The chain combines TRBV11-2 with TRBJ2-7; 10 bases align to TRBD2. This CDR3 region has 16 residues. CDR1 is SGHAT and CDR2 is FQNNGV in the germline V gene. The CDR3 spells CVSSLGLARGSYEQYF. The CDR3 nucleotides read TGTGTCAGCAGCTTGGGACTAGCGCGTGGCTCCTACGAGCAGTACTTC.

This clonotype was detected only a few times. This may be a read error: a much more frequent sequence differs by one nucleotide. The CDR3 sequence: CTSSLTAGETGELFF. The CDR3 nucleotides are TGCACCAGCAGCTTGACAGCGGGAGAAACCGGGGAGCTGTTTTTT. The chain combines TRBV5-1 with TRBJ2-2; 8 bases line up with TRBD2. CDR3 size: 15 residues. Germline V gene lookup returns CDR1 SGHRS and CDR2 YFSETQ.

The sample holds many counts of this clonotype. The rearrangement joins TRBV28 to TRBJ2-7; 10 bases agree with TRBD2. V lost 5 bases, J lost 0 bases, and 7 bases stayed unmatched. Germline V gene data show CDR1 as MDHEN and CDR2 as SYDVKM. This CDR3 is built from 16 residues. CDR3 in DNA: TGTGCCAGCAGTGAACCGGGACTAGCGTCCTCCTACGAGCAGTACTTC. It codes for CASSEPGLASSYEQYF.

Note on this clonotype: Germline is not matched at one junction end, which may reflect a read error. The V gene is TRBV4-2, the J gene TRBJ2-1, with a weak D call TRBD2 (5 bases). The CDR3 spans 16 residues. Looked up from germline, CDR1 is LGHNA and CDR2 is YNFKEQ. CDR3: CASSQEAGWAYNERFF. The CDR3 DNA follows: TGTGCCAGCAGCCAAGAGGCGGGCTGGGCCTACAATGAGCGGTTCTTC.

This clonotype was seen just once. Germline and junction disagree at one end, which may indicate a read error. The chain is built from TRBV5-6 and TRBJ2-5, with D perhaps TRBD2 (5 bases). Germline V lookup: CDR1 SGHDT, CDR2 YYEEEE. The CDR3 consists of 13 residues. The CDR3 is CVSKWRDQETQYF. The CDR3 DNA reads TGTGTCAGCAAATGGCGGGACCAAGAGACCCAGTACTTC.